Below are 14 T cell receptor beta chains sequenced from a single sample in a study of blood T cells in healthy people across ages. Primed by a sample-barcoded 5' primer and a J-beta primer mix, a second PCR proceeded for 7 to 11 cycles. TCRdb re-called the 5' RACE reads through MiXCR, storing one row per CDR3 protein. The table records approximately 1,000,000 distinct CDR3 sequences, around two fifths of them present only once. The sequencing input was blood. The source of these receptors is a young man in good health.

This clonotype has only one observation. V is TRBV28 and J is TRBJ1-6; 8 nucleotides align to TRBD1. The junction had 9 bases not matched to a gene; V was cut back by 4 bases and J by 1 base. Looked up from germline, CDR1 is MDHEN and CDR2 is SYDVKM. The CDR3 runs 18 residues. CDR3 region: CASSYGQGGASYNSPLHF. CDR3 nucleotides: TGTGCCAGCAGTTACGGACAGGGAGGTGCATCCTATAATTCACCCCTCCACTTT.

V usage is TRBV21-1 and J usage is TRBJ1-1; TRBD1, the table's D call, lacks a check against the DNA. TRBV21-1 is described as a pseudogene. CDR3 length: 16 residues. CDR3 sequence (DNA): TGTGCCAGCAGCAAAACCGGACAGCCGATTTACACTGAAGCTTTCTTT. It is translated as CASSKTGQPIYTEAFF.

As regards this clonotype: Since a much larger clone is just one base distant, this may be a read error. J is TRBJ2-3 and V is TRBV7-2; 13 nucleotides match TRBD2. The trim removed 0 bases at V and 4 bases at J, leaving 7 bases unmatched. This CDR3 is built from 18 residues. Germline-derived CDR1 and CDR2 are SGHTA and FQGNSA. Written as DNA, the CDR3 is TGTGCCAGCAGCTTAGCAGCCACTAGCGGGGGGGCGCCAGATACGCAGTATTTT. Amino acids: CASSLAATSGGAPDTQYF. The complete variable domain, with remaining parts taken from reference TRBV7-2 and TRBJ2-3, reads GAGVSQSPSNKVTEKGKDVELRCDPISGHTALYWYRQSLGQGLEFLIYFQGNSAPDKSGLPSDRFSAERTGGSVSTLTIQRTQQEDSAVYLCASSLAATSGGAPDTQYFGPGTRLTVL.

The chain links TRBV6-2 or TRBV6-3 to TRBJ1-3; D is unclear. Germline CDR1 is MNHEY and CDR2 is SVGEGT. Trimming took off 0 bases at V and 0 bases at J, with 6 bases between the two ends. The CDR3 has 15 residues. The CDR3: CASSYSRSSGNTIYF. CDR3 in DNA: TGTGCCAGCAGTTACTCCCGGAGCTCTGGAAACACCATATATTTT.

V gene TRBV5-1 combines with J gene TRBJ1-1; TRBD1 is a possible D gene (5 bases). Germline loops: CDR1 SGHRS, CDR2 YFSETQ. This CDR3 has 15 residues. Trimming left V 0 bases short and J 7 bases short, with 16 bases between. The CDR3 sequence: CASSLEGPGTGEAFF. In DNA, the CDR3 is TGCGCCAGCAGCTTGGAGGGGCCCGGAACTGGTGAAGCTTTCTTT. The whole variable domain, filled in from reference TRBV5-1 and TRBJ1-1, reads KAGVTQTPRYLIKTRGQQVTLSCSPISGHRSVSWYQQTPGQGLQFLFEYFSETQRNKGNFPGRFSGRQFSNSRSEMNVSTLELGDSALYLCASSLEGPGTGEAFFGQGTRLTVV.

This clonotype was counted only a few times. This chain links TRBV29-1 with TRBJ2-1; 11 bases are a match to TRBD2. Losses at the gene ends were 6 bases for V and 4 bases for J; bases not matched to a gene: 2. The CDR3 is 13 residues long. Germline V gene lookup returns CDR1 SQVTM and CDR2 ANQGSEA. The CDR3 spells CSVPSGGYNEQFF. CDR3 DNA sequence: TGCAGCGTCCCTAGCGGGGGGTACAATGAGCAGTTCTTC.

This clonotype was counted between two and nine times. This sequence joins TRBV3-1 and TRBJ2-7; the D is unclear. Germline V CDR1 and CDR2: LGHDT, YNNKEL (reference sequence). The CDR3 has 14 amino acids. The ends were cut back, 0 bases at V and 5 bases at J, with 11 bases in the middle. The CDR3 sequence: CASSQEVEQDEQYF. In DNA form, the CDR3 reads TGTGCCAGCAGCCAAGAGGTAGAGCAAGACGAGCAGTACTTC.

This clonotype was recorded a few times. The chain employs TRBV12-3 or TRBV12-4 and TRBJ1-2, with D hard to call. The CDR3 sequence is 15 residues long. V lost 7 bases, J lost 0 bases, and 15 bases lay in between. CDR3 DNA sequence: TGTGCCAGCACCTATTACGCGGGAGCTAACTATGGCTACACCTTC. Encoded protein: CASTYYAGANYGYTF.

The sample holds a few counts of this clonotype. The rearrangement links TRBV20-1 to TRBJ1-5; TRBD1 matches at 8 bases. CDR1 DFQATT and CDR2 SNEGSKA come from the germline V gene (reference sequence). V shed 6 bases and J 5 bases; nucleotides not matched to a gene: 6. The CDR3 has 13 amino acids. CDR3 loop: CSAWTGWDQPQHF. The CDR3 nucleotides are TGCAGTGCCTGGACAGGGTGGGATCAGCCCCAGCATTTT.

The V call is TRBV5-1, the J call TRBJ2-2, with D uncertain. V shed 0 bases and J shed 10 bases, with 10 bases lying between them. Germline assignment: CDR1 SGHRS and CDR2 YFSETQ. The CDR3 totals 13 residues. CDR3 region: CASSLVPAKELFF. CDR3 sequence (DNA): TGCGCCAGCAGCTTGGTTCCGGCTAAGGAGCTGTTTTTT.

This clonotype was recorded once. The rearrangement joins TRBV6-2 or TRBV6-3 to TRBJ1-5; 7 positions agree with TRBD1. Germline trimming cut 5 bases from V and 8 bases from J; bases unmatched to any gene: 6. The CDR3 is 13 residues long. Germline lookup yields CDR1 MNHEY and CDR2 SVGEGT. The CDR3: CASSPQGVKPQHF. The CDR3 bases are TGTGCCAGCAGTCCGCAGGGGGTTAAGCCCCAGCATTTT.

The gene calls are TRBV3-2 and TRBJ1-5. TRBV3-2 is flagged as a pseudogene. This CDR3 region has 10 residues. The CDR3 region has the DNA TGTGCCAGCGTCCGACAGCCCCAGCATTTT. Protein sequence: CASVRQPQHF.

This clonotype has a handful of counts. The J gene is TRBJ1-4, the V gene TRBV4-2; possible D gene TRBD1, 6 bases. Germline values: CDR1 LGHNA, CDR2 YNFKEQ. This CDR3 spans 16 amino acids. The V gene lost 0 bases and the J gene lost 5 bases, with 13 bases spanning the gap. The CDR3 DNA reads TGTGCCAGCAGCCAAGATATAGTACAGGGAAATGAAAAACTGTTTTTT. Encoded protein: CASSQDIVQGNEKLFF.

This clonotype was seen at least ten times. V usage is TRBV20-1 and J usage is TRBJ2-3, with D possibly matching TRBD2 (5 bases). The CDR3 extends over 14 amino acids. V gave up 2 bases and J gave up 2 bases, with 11 bases separating them. The germline CDR1 and CDR2 sequences are DFQATT and SNEGSKA (reference sequence). The CDR3 loop is CSARLEGATDTQYF. In nucleotides, the CDR3 is TGCAGTGCTAGACTAGAGGGTGCCACAGATACGCAGTATTTT.